This T cell receptor (beta chain) is from a study of PD-L1 blockade in urothelial cancer. Background on the study: It was around 2014 that patients started atezolizumab at 1,200 mg intravenously every 3 weeks. The analyses of blood took place 3 weeks (second dose) and 6 weeks after treatment start. Study-wide results and limits: By 3 weeks, tumor-associated blood clones had expanded more in durable-benefit patients.

Stated time point: peripheral blood 6 weeks after treatment start. For this clone: What it binds is unknown.

V shed 2 bases and J 0 bases; nucleotides not matched to a gene: 10. The CDR3 has 19 residues. Germline V CDR1 and CDR2: MNHNS, SASEGT. The repertoire was sequenced with immunoSEQ multiplex PCR; TCRdb's copy has only in-frame clones and lacks some. Seen here are 45,000 to 50,000 clones, approximately 80% observed once, and the top ten hold approximately 8.8%. V and J are TRBV6-1 and TRBJ1-4; 9 positions match TRBD1. The source material was PBMCs, sampled around atezolizumab (anti-PD-L1) treatment. The source is a man between 65 and 85 years old with urothelial cancer. The CDR3 sequence: CASSEFWDRVTSTNEKLFF. The CDR3 DNA sequence: TGTGCCAGCAGTGAATTTTGGGACAGGGTAACGTCAACTAATGAAAAACTGTTTTTT.